These T cell receptor beta chains were read from a single sample in a study of blood T cell repertoires in COVID-19. TCRdb's copy holds only in-frame clones and misses some; the assay was immunoSEQ multiplex PCR. The table records about 26,000 clones, 70% to 90% of them present only once. The source material was peripheral blood. The source is an elderly woman with COVID-19, enrolled during active disease. CDR3s include the opening cysteine and the closing phenylalanine or tryptophan. Each record gives: CDR3 DNA, CDR3 protein, J gene, clone size, V gene, D gene. A D gene is named only where the DNA matches it firmly. Some rows have no size entry. The others give once, few or many, or a class for an expanded clone.

CDR3 DNA: TGCGCCAGCAGCTTGGGGGCAGGGGGATCCAAAAACATTCAGTACTTC; CDR3 protein: CASSLGAGGSKNIQYF; J gene: TRBJ2-4; clone size: -; V gene: TRBV5-1; D gene: TRBD1
CDR3 DNA: TGTGCTAGTGGTTTGGGCAGGGACTACGAGCAGTACTTC; CDR3 protein: CASGLGRDYEQYF; J gene: TRBJ2-7; clone size: -; V gene: TRBV12-5; D gene: -
CDR3 DNA: TGTGCCACCAGCAGAAGTGGTAGAGTGAGCAATCAGCCCCAGCATTTT; CDR3 protein: CATSRSGRVSNQPQHF; J gene: TRBJ1-5; clone size: few; V gene: TRBV15; D gene: -
CDR3 DNA: TGTGCCAGCAGTTACTCCGTGCAGGGTCCCACCGGGGAGCTGTTTTTT; CDR3 protein: CASSYSVQGPTGELFF; J gene: TRBJ2-2; clone size: once; V gene: TRBV6-6; D gene: -
CDR3 DNA: TGTGCCAGCAGCTTACCCGGGACTAGCGTCTACGAGCAGTACTTC; CDR3 protein: CASSLPGTSVYEQYF; J gene: TRBJ2-7; clone size: -; V gene: TRBV5-6; D gene: TRBD2
CDR3 DNA: TGTGCCAGCCGGGGACAGGAGAACACTGAAGCTTTCTTT; CDR3 protein: CASRGQENTEAFF; J gene: TRBJ1-1; clone size: -; V gene: TRBV6-5; D gene: TRBD1
CDR3 DNA: TGCGCCAGCAGCCTTCCGGGGGGGCAAGGTTCACCCCTCCACTTT; CDR3 protein: CASSLPGGQGSPLHF; J gene: TRBJ1-6; clone size: -; V gene: TRBV5-1; D gene: -
CDR3 DNA: TGTGCCAGCAGTGACAGGCTCTATGGCTACACCTTC; CDR3 protein: CASSDRLYGYTF; J gene: TRBJ1-2; clone size: -; V gene: TRBV2; D gene: -
CDR3 DNA: TGTGCCAGCAGCTTACTGACTACAGGGAGGGCTAATTCACCCCTCCACTTT; CDR3 protein: CASSLLTTGRANSPLHF; J gene: TRBJ1-6; clone size: few; V gene: TRBV3-1/TRBV3-2; D gene: -
CDR3 DNA: TGTGCCAGCAGACAACAGGGCACCGGGGAGCTGTTTTTT; CDR3 protein: CASRQQGTGELFF; J gene: TRBJ2-2; clone size: -; V gene: TRBV5-4; D gene: -
CDR3 DNA: TGTGCTAGTGGTTTGGTATCGGGACAGTCCTATCCGGATGGCTACACCTTC; CDR3 protein: CASGLVSGQSYPDGYTF; J gene: TRBJ1-2; clone size: -; V gene: TRBV12-5; D gene: TRBD1
CDR3 DNA: TGTGCCAGCAGCCCTACCACGGCAGGGCGGTCCCTCCACTTT; CDR3 protein: CASSPTTAGRSLHF; J gene: TRBJ1-6; clone size: -; V gene: TRBV5-6; D gene: -
CDR3 DNA: TGTGCCAGCAGCTTACTTTCGGACACTGAAGCTTTCTTT; CDR3 protein: CASSLLSDTEAFF; J gene: TRBJ1-1; clone size: -; V gene: TRBV7-9; D gene: -
CDR3 DNA: TGTGCCAGCAGTGAATTGAGCGGGGGGGCCCACAATGAGCAGTTCTTC; CDR3 protein: CASSELSGGAHNEQFF; J gene: TRBJ2-1; clone size: -; V gene: TRBV6-4; D gene: TRBD2
CDR3 DNA: TGTGCCAGCTCACCACGGGCAGGGGGTGCCTACGAGCAGTACTTC; CDR3 protein: CASSPRAGGAYEQYF; J gene: TRBJ2-7; clone size: -; V gene: TRBV18; D gene: TRBD1
CDR3 DNA: TGTGCCAGCAGCACTGCCGTCCCGGGGGCTGGAAACACCATATATTTT; CDR3 protein: CASSTAVPGAGNTIYF; J gene: TRBJ1-3; clone size: -; V gene: TRBV7-9; D gene: -
CDR3 DNA: TGTGCCAGCGGGGGATCAGGGAGGACCTACGAGCAGTACTTC; CDR3 protein: CASGGSGRTYEQYF; J gene: TRBJ2-7; clone size: -; V gene: TRBV5-6; D gene: -
CDR3 DNA: TGTGCCAGTAGTATCGGGGAAGCCTCGGGAGGTGGCTACACCTTC; CDR3 protein: CASSIGEASGGGYTF; J gene: TRBJ1-2; clone size: -; V gene: TRBV19; D gene: -
CDR3 DNA: TGCGCCAGCAGCTCTACCGTGGGGAGCAATGAGCAGTTCTTC; CDR3 protein: CASSSTVGSNEQFF; J gene: TRBJ2-1; clone size: -; V gene: TRBV5-1; D gene: -
CDR3 DNA: TGTGCCAGCACCACCTACAGGGGCCCCTACGAGCAGTACTTC; CDR3 protein: CASTTYRGPYEQYF; J gene: TRBJ2-7; clone size: -; V gene: TRBV11-2; D gene: TRBD1
CDR3 DNA: TGTGCCAGCAGCCGCGACAGGTCGAACACCGGGGAGCTGTTTTTT; CDR3 protein: CASSRDRSNTGELFF; J gene: TRBJ2-2; clone size: -; V gene: TRBV7-3; D gene: -
CDR3 DNA: TGTGCCAGCAGCCAAGGAAAGGGGGCTGGGGGAGAGACCCAGTACTTC; CDR3 protein: CASSQGKGAGGETQYF; J gene: TRBJ2-5; clone size: few; V gene: TRBV3-1/TRBV3-2; D gene: TRBD1
CDR3 DNA: TGTGCCAGCGAAGTTGGGACAGTCAAAGGCTACACCTTC; CDR3 protein: CASEVGTVKGYTF; J gene: TRBJ1-2; clone size: -; V gene: TRBV28; D gene: TRBD1
CDR3 DNA: TGCAGTGCTGCGGTTAATGAAAAACTGTTTTTT; CDR3 protein: CSAAVNEKLFF; J gene: TRBJ1-4; clone size: -; V gene: TRBV20-1; D gene: -
CDR3 DNA: TGTGCCAGCTCACCAATCGCAGAAGCTAACTATGGCTACACCTTC; CDR3 protein: CASSPIAEANYGYTF; J gene: TRBJ1-2; clone size: once; V gene: TRBV18; D gene: -
CDR3 DNA: TGTGCCAGCAGTCGCTGGGGCGGACAGCTTGTGTTTTATGGCTACACCTTC; CDR3 protein: CASSRWGGQLVFYGYTF; J gene: TRBJ1-2; clone size: -; V gene: TRBV6-6; D gene: -
CDR3 DNA: TGTGCCAGCACCAACAGGGGGGACGGCAATCAGCCCCAGCATTTT; CDR3 protein: CASTNRGDGNQPQHF; J gene: TRBJ1-5; clone size: once; V gene: TRBV6-5; D gene: TRBD1
CDR3 DNA: TGTGCCACCAGCAGACCCTCCGGGACAGGGTGGTATGGCTACACCTTC; CDR3 protein: CATSRPSGTGWYGYTF; J gene: TRBJ1-2; clone size: -; V gene: TRBV15; D gene: TRBD1
CDR3 DNA: TGTGCCAGCAGCCCTTCAGGGTCAACTAATTCACCCCTCCACTTT; CDR3 protein: CASSPSGSTNSPLHF; J gene: TRBJ1-6; clone size: large; V gene: TRBV2; D gene: -
CDR3 DNA: TGCAGCGTTGTAACTAGCGGGGGCCCCACAGATACGCAGTATTTT; CDR3 protein: CSVVTSGGPTDTQYF; J gene: TRBJ2-3; clone size: -; V gene: TRBV29-1; D gene: TRBD2
CDR3 DNA: TGTGCCAGCAGCCCCGGTGGTGACTATGGCTACACCTTC; CDR3 protein: CASSPGGDYGYTF; J gene: TRBJ1-2; clone size: -; V gene: TRBV27; D gene: -
CDR3 DNA: TGTGCCAGCAGTGAAACAGGGAATCAGCCCCAGCATTTT; CDR3 protein: CASSETGNQPQHF; J gene: TRBJ1-5; clone size: -; V gene: TRBV6-1; D gene: -
CDR3 DNA: TGTGCCAGCAGCGTAGGGACTAGCGGGGGTTTGCTCTTC; CDR3 protein: CASSVGTSGGLLF; J gene: TRBJ2-1; clone size: -; V gene: TRBV9; D gene: TRBD2
CDR3 DNA: TGTGCCAGCAGCATCAGACTTTACAATGAGCAGTTCTTC; CDR3 protein: CASSIRLYNEQFF; J gene: TRBJ2-1; clone size: -; V gene: TRBV7-6; D gene: -
CDR3 DNA: TGCGCCAGCAGCATACAGGGGAGGGAGACCCAGTACTTC; CDR3 protein: CASSIQGRETQYF; J gene: TRBJ2-5; clone size: -; V gene: TRBV5-1; D gene: -
CDR3 DNA: TGTGCCTGGAACAGGGGAGGTCATTCACCCCTCCACTTT; CDR3 protein: CAWNRGGHSPLHF; J gene: TRBJ1-6; clone size: few; V gene: TRBV30; D gene: TRBD1
CDR3 DNA: TGTGCCAGCAGTTCCAGGGGGCGAAACACCGGGGAGCTGTTTTTT; CDR3 protein: CASSSRGRNTGELFF; J gene: TRBJ2-2; clone size: few; V gene: TRBV2; D gene: TRBD1
CDR3 DNA: TGCGCCAGCAGCGGGGAAACAGCTTATGGCTACACCTTC; CDR3 protein: CASSGETAYGYTF; J gene: TRBJ1-2; clone size: -; V gene: TRBV10-2; D gene: -
CDR3 DNA: TGCGCCAGCAGCTTTTACGGAGGGGTCAATGAAAAACTGTTTTTT; CDR3 protein: CASSFYGGVNEKLFF; J gene: TRBJ1-4; clone size: -; V gene: TRBV5-1; D gene: -
CDR3 DNA: TGCGCCAGCTTCAGGGATGCCAAAGAGACCCAGTACTTC; CDR3 protein: CASFRDAKETQYF; J gene: TRBJ2-5; clone size: -; V gene: TRBV5-1; D gene: -
CDR3 DNA: TGCAGTGCACAGGGGGCGAGGGAGCAGTACTTC; CDR3 protein: CSAQGAREQYF; J gene: TRBJ2-7; clone size: -; V gene: TRBV20-1; D gene: TRBD1
CDR3 DNA: TGCGCCAGCAGTGTGGGGGGAGCCGGGGAGCTGTTTTTT; CDR3 protein: CASSVGGAGELFF; J gene: TRBJ2-2; clone size: -; V gene: TRBV10-1; D gene: -
CDR3 DNA: TGTGCCAGCAGCCCGGGGGGGGTCTCCTACGAGCAGTACTTC; CDR3 protein: CASSPGGVSYEQYF; J gene: TRBJ2-7; clone size: -; V gene: TRBV9; D gene: TRBD2
CDR3 DNA: TGCAGTGCCGAGACTGAGAGGGAGCTGTTTTTT; CDR3 protein: CSAETERELFF; J gene: TRBJ2-2; clone size: -; V gene: TRBV20-1; D gene: -
CDR3 DNA: TGTGCCAGCAGCGCAGGAGGTATTCATGGCTACACCTTC; CDR3 protein: CASSAGGIHGYTF; J gene: TRBJ1-2; clone size: -; V gene: TRBV9; D gene: -
CDR3 DNA: TGTGCCAGCAGCTTAGGGCTAGCGGGGACCGCCCAAGAGACCCAGTACTTC; CDR3 protein: CASSLGLAGTAQETQYF; J gene: TRBJ2-5; clone size: once; V gene: TRBV11-2; D gene: TRBD2
CDR3 DNA: TGCGCCAGCAGCCACAATACCTTAATCGGCTATGGCTACACCTTC; CDR3 protein: CASSHNTLIGYGYTF; J gene: TRBJ1-2; clone size: -; V gene: TRBV4-1; D gene: -
CDR3 DNA: TGTGCCTGGAGTGACCGGGACAGATTAGCCAAAAACATTCAGTACTTC; CDR3 protein: CAWSDRDRLAKNIQYF; J gene: TRBJ2-4; clone size: -; V gene: TRBV30; D gene: TRBD1
CDR3 DNA: TGTGCCAGCACCCGGACAGGGGGAAACACCATATATTTT; CDR3 protein: CASTRTGGNTIYF; J gene: TRBJ1-3; clone size: -; V gene: TRBV2; D gene: TRBD1
CDR3 DNA: TGTGCCTCCAAGTCGGGGAACTATGGCTACACCTTC; CDR3 protein: CASKSGNYGYTF; J gene: TRBJ1-2; clone size: -; V gene: TRBV10-3; D gene: -
CDR3 DNA: TGTGCCAGCAGTCGACAAGGAGGGACAGATACGCAGTATTTT; CDR3 protein: CASSRQGGTDTQYF; J gene: TRBJ2-3; clone size: -; V gene: TRBV7-2; D gene: -
CDR3 DNA: TGTGCCAGCAGCGCGGGACTCCTTAACTATGGCTACACCTTC; CDR3 protein: CASSAGLLNYGYTF; J gene: TRBJ1-2; clone size: -; V gene: TRBV9; D gene: -
CDR3 DNA: TGTGCCAGCAGCTTAGATCAGGGCCGGTTTGGCTACACCTTC; CDR3 protein: CASSLDQGRFGYTF; J gene: TRBJ1-2; clone size: -; V gene: TRBV7-2; D gene: -
CDR3 DNA: TGTGCCAGCAGCAAAGGGGGAGGGGACATGAACACCGGGGAGCTGTTTTTT; CDR3 protein: CASSKGGGDMNTGELFF; J gene: TRBJ2-2; clone size: -; V gene: TRBV21-1; D gene: -
CDR3 DNA: TGTGCCAGCAGTTTGCCGGGACAGACGAACACTGAAGCTTTCTTT; CDR3 protein: CASSLPGQTNTEAFF; J gene: TRBJ1-1; clone size: -; V gene: TRBV5-6; D gene: TRBD1
CDR3 DNA: TGTGCCAGCTCACCAGGACTAAACACTGAAGCTTTCTTT; CDR3 protein: CASSPGLNTEAFF; J gene: TRBJ1-1; clone size: few; V gene: TRBV18; D gene: -
CDR3 DNA: TGCGCCAGCAGCTTGGAGCGACAGCCGAACACCGGGGAGCTGTTTTTT; CDR3 protein: CASSLERQPNTGELFF; J gene: TRBJ2-2; clone size: -; V gene: TRBV5-1; D gene: -
CDR3 DNA: TGTGCCAGCAGTCCCCGGACAGGGGGGGGTTCACCCCTCCACTTT; CDR3 protein: CASSPRTGGGSPLHF; J gene: TRBJ1-6; clone size: -; V gene: TRBV27; D gene: TRBD1
CDR3 DNA: TGTGCCAGCAGCGTTACTAGCGGGGGCCCGGGGGAGACCCAGTACTTC; CDR3 protein: CASSVTSGGPGETQYF; J gene: TRBJ2-5; clone size: -; V gene: TRBV9; D gene: TRBD2